This T cell receptor beta chain comes out of a study of CD8+CD57+ T cells in acquired aplastic anemia. Researchers used genomic DNA as the template to profile TCR beta VDJ and CDR3. One entry per CDR3 protein results from TCRdb running MiXCR on the reads. The repertoire has 50,000 or so distinct CDR3 sequences, roughly three fifths of them found once; the top ten carry roughly 16%. Whoever was chosen for sequencing had shown CD8+CD57+ cell expansion by flow cytometry. The sample holds many counts of this clonotype. This CDR3 region has 12 residues. With 3 bases removed from V and 7 bases from J, the gap between germline ends came to 9 bases.

The source material was sorted CD4+, CD8+, or CD8+CD57+ T cells (not recorded which) from PBMCs. The sequence came from a human donor with aplastic anemia. J is TRBJ1-1 and V is TRBV12-3 or TRBV12-4; D unresolved. The CDR3 loop is CASSFGAYEAFF. DNA for the CDR3: TGTGCCAGCAGTTTTGGTGCTTATGAAGCTTTCTTT.